This TCR beta chain was observed in a study of immune evolution from preneoplasia to lung adenocarcinoma. Study-level background: HLA loss of heterozygosity: about 7% AIS, 15% MIA, roughly 35% ADC, none AAH.

The CDR3 has 11 amino acids. Trimming took 4 bases from V and 2 from J, leaving 3 bases between them. The germline V gene encodes CDR1 SGDLS and CDR2 YYNGEE. A note on this clone: The antigen is undetermined.

Study-wide results and caveats: KRAS-mutant nodules had the highest T cell clonality.

Data came from immunoSEQ multiplex PCR; TCRdb stores just in-frame clones and leaves some out. The data show 9,000 to 10,000 clones, with 88% seen just once and roughly 3% held by the top ten. Sample: FFPE invasive lung adenocarcinoma tissue. The receptor's source is a person between 70 and 80 years old with invasive lung adenocarcinoma. Some clones in this sample may be carry-over from other donors' samples. The chain is built from TRBV9 and TRBJ1-2; D gene uncertain. DNA for the CDR3: TGTGCCAGCAGCAAGAACTATGGCTACACCTTC. The encoded protein is CASSKNYGYTF.